This T cell receptor beta chain was captured in a study of T-cell memory formation after mild COVID-19. Study in general: Largely donor-specific sequence clusters came from a couple of donors.

Constant-segment primers and 5'RACE yielded cDNA libraries for TCR alpha and TCR beta, each carrying sample barcodes and UMIs. TCRdb reprocessed the 5' RACE reads via MiXCR and lists one record per CDR3 protein. The sample includes 500,000 to 550,000 distinct CDR3 sequences, about a fifth seen only once; the top ten take about 12%. Study-level findings and limits: Whereas later expanders leaned CD4+, clones contracting day 15 to 85 showed a balanced CD4/CD8 makeup. Second-wave clones reaching peak frequency on day 37 lacked confirmed SARS-CoV-2 specificity.

Germline V gene data show CDR1 as DFQATT and CDR2 as SNEGSKA (reference sequence). The germline V and J ends were trimmed by 0 bases and 8 bases, with 7 bases remaining between them. The CDR3 is 11 residues long. Concerning this clonotype: The antigen remains undetermined.

This sequence originates from an adult woman who had mild COVID-19 (a few samples of this study predate the infection). Cell type and time point are not known. The sequenced sample consisted of PBMCs or a T cell subset sorted from them (not recorded which). The gene calls are TRBV20-1 and TRBJ1-2; tentatively, D is TRBD1 (6 bases). The DNA of the CDR3 is TGCAGTGCTAGAGATGGGGGCGGCTACACCTTC. Its translation is CSARDGGGYTF.